This T cell receptor (beta chain) derives from a study of OX40 agonist ivuxolimab in advanced cancers. This CDR3 is built from 13 residues. V was cut by 0 bases and J by 2 bases, with 4 bases left in between. Germline V gene data show CDR1 as SGHTA and CDR2 as FQGNSA. A note on this clone: Other DNA sequences within the sample encode an identical CDR3.

Data came from immunoSEQ multiplex PCR; TCRdb stores just in-frame clones and leaves some out. The repertoire includes tens of thousands of clones, around 90% of them detected once, and 10% to 13% sits in the top ten. The sequence was obtained from an adult with an advanced solid tumor such as melanoma, head and neck, liver or kidney cancer. The specimen was CD4+ or CD8+ T cells sorted from blood, collected in a trial of the OX40 agonist ivuxolimab. The chain recombines TRBV7-2 with TRBJ1-1; D is unresolved. The CDR3 sequence: CASSLARNTEAFF. DNA for the CDR3: TGTGCCAGCAGCTTAGCGAGAAACACTGAAGCTTTCTTT.